These T cell receptor beta chains were read from a single sample in a study of blood T cell repertoires in COVID-19. Here immunoSEQ multiplex PCR was the method, and the copy in TCRdb shows in-frame clones only, minus some. The sample lists about 160,000 clones; 77% were seen once. Source material: peripheral blood. The receptors come from a man in his 70s with acute or convalescent COVID-19. The CDR3 runs from the conserved cysteine through the conserved F or W.

V	J	CDR3
TRBV15	TRBJ1-2	CATSGQGQGYGYTF
TRBV3-1/TRBV3-2	TRBJ2-2	CASSKPGGTGELFF
TRBV9	TRBJ2-3	CASSVSGGRGDTQYF
TRBV24-1	TRBJ2-2	CATSDPTGVGTGELFF
TRBV18	TRBJ2-7	CASSPSPQATGSEEQYF
TRBV7-8	TRBJ1-1	CASSWQGTTEAFF
TRBV2	TRBJ1-1	CASRRTEAFF
TRBV6-5	TRBJ1-5	CASTGQGNQPQHF
TRBV28	TRBJ2-5	CASSLFGGGETQYF
TRBV28	TRBJ1-6	CASSTGGSNSPLHF
TRBV27	TRBJ1-4	CASRGQGADEKLFF
TRBV7-8	TRBJ2-1	CASSLEEGGGAAYNEQFF
TRBV27	TRBJ1-6	CASSLSSRGGPSPLHF